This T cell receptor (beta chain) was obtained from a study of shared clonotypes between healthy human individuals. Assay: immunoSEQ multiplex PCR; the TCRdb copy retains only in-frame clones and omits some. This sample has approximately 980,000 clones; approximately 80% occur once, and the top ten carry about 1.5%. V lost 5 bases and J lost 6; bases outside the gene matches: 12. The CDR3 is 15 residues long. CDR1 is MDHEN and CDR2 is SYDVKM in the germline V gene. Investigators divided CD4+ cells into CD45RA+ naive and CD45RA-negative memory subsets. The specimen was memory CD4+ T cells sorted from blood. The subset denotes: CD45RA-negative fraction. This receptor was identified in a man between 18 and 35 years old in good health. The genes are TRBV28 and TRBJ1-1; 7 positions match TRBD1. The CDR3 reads CASSLPGTALAEAFF. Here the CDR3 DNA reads TGTGCCAGCAGTCTCCCCGGGACAGCGTTGGCTGAAGCTTTCTTT. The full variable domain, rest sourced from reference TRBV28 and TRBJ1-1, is DVKVTQSSRYLVKRTGEKVFLECVQDMDHENMFWYRQDPGLGLRLIYFSYDVKMKEKGDIPEGYSVSREKKERFSLILESASTNQTSMYLCASSLPGTALAEAFFGQGTRLTVV.